This TCR beta chain was obtained from a study of identical twins. This clonotype has at least ten counts. TCRdb analysed the 5' RACE reads with MiXCR anew, one entry per CDR3 protein. The sample carries 250,000 or so distinct CDR3 sequences, approximately 11% recorded once. Germline-derived CDR1 and CDR2 are SGHTA and FQGNSA. The CDR3 totals 15 residues. The V end lost 0 bases, the J end lost 3 bases, and 9 bases lay between the germline ends. The same data also went into a second study, on yellow fever vaccine responses in identical twins.

Sequencing was carried out using memory (CD45RO+) T cells sorted from blood. The gene calls are TRBV7-2 and TRBJ2-1; D call uncertain. The receptor's source is a woman aged 18-35 years in good health. CDR3 sequence reads: CASSLARGIYNEQFF. The CDR3 nucleotides read TGTGCCAGCAGCTTAGCGCGCGGAATCTACAATGAGCAGTTCTTC. The full variable domain, rest sourced from reference TRBV7-2 and TRBJ2-1, is GAGVSQSPSNKVTEKGKDVELRCDPISGHTALYWYRQSLGQGLEFLIYFQGNSAPDKSGLPSDRFSAERTGGSVSTLTIQRTQQEDSAVYLCASSLARGIYNEQFFGPGTRLTVL.